Here is one T cell receptor beta chain with its context. No antigen is known for it. This sample is part of a study of PD-1 blockade in classical Hodgkin lymphoma. Findings and caveats of the study: Complete responders started with a diversity level that resembled newly diagnosed patients at baseline.

Clones were read by immunoSEQ multiplex PCR, and TCRdb kept only the in-frame ones, dropping some. The repertoire holds roughly 100,000 clones, with over 75% as singletons. Time point meaning: cycle 4 day 1 (C4D1), after five to seven weeks of nivolumab. Each of the patients experienced relapse following autologous stem cell transplantation, and their brentuximab vedotin exposure differed. The sample was peripheral blood mononuclear cells (PBMCs), taken before the fourth cycle of nivolumab. This TCR was recovered from a human donor with classical Hodgkin lymphoma.

CDR3 sequence reads: CASSSRTGGNEKLFF. In DNA, the CDR3 is TGTGCCAGCAGCTCCAGGACAGGGGGAAATGAAAAACTGTTTTTT. The V call is TRBV5-6, the J call TRBJ1-4; 10 positions agree with TRBD1. CDR3 length: 15 residues. The trim removed 3 bases at V and 5 bases at J, leaving 4 bases unmatched. Germline CDR1 is SGHDT and CDR2 is YYEEEE.